Following are 20 T cell receptor beta chains from one sample sequenced in a study of T cell changes during pregnancy in multiple sclerosis. Libraries were prepared by immunoSEQ multiplex PCR; TCRdb keeps only in-frame clonotypes and omits some of them. Among some 43,000 clones listed, roughly 90% were seen once. The sample consisted of peripheral blood, taken in the first trimester of pregnancy. Every receptor here comes from a female donor in good health, enrolled as a control in a pregnancy study.

The chain recombines TRBV4-3 with TRBJ2-5; no clear D. The CDR3 sequence is 15 residues long. Germline CDR1 and CDR2: LGHNA and YSLEER. The V and J ends lost 3 bases and 3 bases respectively, with 14 bases between them. Here the CDR3 reads CASSQGGKTEETQYF. The CDR3 nucleotides are TGCGCCAGCAGCCAGGGTGGTAAGACTGAAGAGACCCAGTACTTC.

The chain is built from TRBV6-6 and TRBJ2-7; 9 positions match TRBD2. This CDR3 has 13 residues. Germline V gene lookup returns CDR1 MNHNY and CDR2 SVGAGI (reference sequence). Trimming at V came to 8 bases and at J to 3 bases, leaving 5 bases not matched to a gene. Here the CDR3 DNA reads TGTGCCAGCGGACTAGCGATGCTCTACGAGCAGTACTTC. This gives the protein CASGLAMLYEQYF.

The chain carries TRBV6-1 and TRBJ1-1; D gene ambiguous. CDR1 and CDR2 from the germline V gene are MNHNS and SASEGT. The CDR3 consists of 13 residues. Between the trimmed V and J ends, which lost 4 bases and 1 base, there was a span of 7 bases. This chain's CDR3 is CASSVARNTEAFF. CDR3 coding DNA: TGTGCCAGCAGTGTGGCCCGGAACACTGAAGCTTTCTTT.

The chain couples TRBV19 to TRBJ2-7; 13 bases are shared with TRBD2. Germline loops: CDR1 LNHDA, CDR2 SQIVND (reference sequence). After removal of 5 bases from V and 4 bases from J, the junction contained 5 bases not matched to a gene. The CDR3 is 15 amino acids. DNA for the CDR3: TGTGCCAGTAGTCCTGGACTAGCGGGAGTATACGAGCAGTACTTC. This gives the protein CASSPGLAGVYEQYF.

The CDR3 nucleotides are TGTGCCAGTAGTATGGGAGGCAGCGAAGCTTTCTTT. Its protein is CASSMGGSEAFF. This chain uses TRBV19 with TRBJ1-1, with D unclear. V lost 3 bases and J 8 bases, leaving 10 bases between the germline ends. Per the germline V gene, CDR1 is LNHDA and CDR2 is SQIVND (reference sequence). The CDR3 runs 12 residues.

In nucleotides, the CDR3 is TGTGCCAGCAGCGAGCGGGCGCTGAACACTGAAGCTTTCTTT. Translated: CASSERALNTEAFF. V and J are TRBV7-2 and TRBJ1-1, with D unclear. Germline CDR1 is SGHTA and CDR2 is FQGNSA. Between the trimmed V and J ends, which lost 5 bases and 0 bases, there was a span of 10 bases. The CDR3 runs 14 residues.

This chain joins TRBV7-2 and TRBJ1-4, with 11 bases matching TRBD1. This CDR3 is 15 amino acids long. Germline-derived CDR1 and CDR2 are SGHTA and FQGNSA. With V trimmed by 5 bases and J by 6 bases, 5 bases remained unmatched. CDR3 in amino acids: CASSRDRGTYEKLFF. The CDR3 bases are TGTGCCAGCAGCCGGGACAGGGGGACCTATGAAAAACTGTTTTTT.

V gene TRBV28 combines with J gene TRBJ1-2; maybe TRBD1 (6 bases). Trimming shortened V by 2 bases and J by 6 bases, and 16 bases separated the two germline ends. Germline assignment: CDR1 MDHEN and CDR2 SYDVKM. This CDR3 comprises 15 residues. The chain's CDR3 is CASSLVGSPGDGYTF. CDR3 bases: TGTGCCAGCAGTTTAGTCGGCAGTCCAGGGGATGGCTACACCTTC.

The chain links TRBV27 to TRBJ1-2, with D tentatively TRBD1 (6 bases). The CDR3 sequence is 13 residues long. Deletions cut 6 bases from V and 7 bases from J, with 15 bases between. The germline V gene has CDR1 MNHEY and CDR2 SMNVEV (reference sequence). CDR3 bases: TGTGCCAGCAGCACAGGGACAAAAACTGGCTACACCTTC. Translating gives CASSTGTKTGYTF.

This clone was seen only once. V gene TRBV4-3 combines with J gene TRBJ2-3; 10 bases map to TRBD2. CDR1 is LGHNA and CDR2 is YSLEER in the germline V gene. This CDR3 comprises 16 residues. The J segment lost 1 base and the V segment lost 3 bases, leaving 4 bases of the junction unmatched. The CDR3, as DNA: TGCGCCAGCAGCCACAATCTAGCGGGAGGCACAGATACGCAGTATTTT. This translates into CASSHNLAGGTDTQYF.

This sequence joins TRBV13 and TRBJ2-1, with D perhaps matching TRBD2 (6 bases). CDR1 and CDR2 (germline): PRHDT, FYEKMQ (reference sequence). V was clipped by 5 bases and J by 3 bases, with 14 bases between them. The CDR3 is 15 residues long. The DNA for the CDR3 is TGTGCCAGCAGCCTAGCCGGGACTCTCTACAATGAGCAGTTCTTC. Translation: CASSLAGTLYNEQFF.

The chain uses TRBV15 and TRBJ2-3, with D perhaps TRBD2 (5 bases). From germline, CDR1 is LNHNV and CDR2 YYDKDF (reference sequence). With 1 base removed from V and 0 bases from J, the gap between germline ends came to 8 bases. The CDR3 has 15 amino acids. The CDR3 nucleotides read TGTGCCACCAGCAGAGGACTACCTAGCACAGATACGCAGTATTTT. It encodes CATSRGLPSTDTQYF.

At least ten counts were recorded for this clone. Here the CDR3 DNA reads TGTGCCAGCAGCCCCCCGGGGGAGGGGAGAGATGGCTACACCTTC. Its protein is CASSPPGEGRDGYTF. This chain uses TRBV7-9 with TRBJ1-2; possibly TRBD1 for D (5 bases). The germline V gene encodes CDR1 SEHNR and CDR2 FQNEAQ (reference sequence). Trimming took 5 bases from V and 6 from J, leaving 19 bases between them. The CDR3 spans 15 residues.

This chain uses TRBV7-9 with TRBJ2-3; 11 nucleotides agree with TRBD2. Germline CDR1 reads SEHNR; CDR2 reads FQNEAQ (reference sequence). The length of the CDR3 is 15 residues. The V gene end was trimmed by 6 bases and the J gene end by 1 base; junction bases not matched to a gene: 3. The CDR3 DNA reads as TGTGCCAGCAGACCGGGACTAGCGGGCACAGATACGCAGTATTTT. Translating gives CASRPGLAGTDTQYF.

This clone was seen a few times. The V and J genes are TRBV4-2 and TRBJ2-5; 10 bases match TRBD2. Germline V gene data show CDR1 as LGHNA and CDR2 as YNFKEQ. The CDR3 sequence is 16 residues long. V lost 4 bases, J lost 5 bases, and 10 bases stayed unmatched. The CDR3 DNA sequence: TGTGCCAGCAGCCCGCGCCTAGCGGGAGAAGGGGAGACCCAGTACTTC. Protein sequence: CASSPRLAGEGETQYF.

The CDR3 region is CASSLAGGGYEQYF. For the CDR3, the DNA is TGTGCCAGCAGCTTGGCAGGGGGAGGATACGAGCAGTACTTC. The chain combines TRBV5-6 with TRBJ2-7; perhaps TRBD1 as D (7 bases). Trimming pared 0 bases from V and 4 bases from J, leaving 11 bases between. Germline CDR1 is SGHDT and CDR2 is YYEEEE. This CDR3 spans 14 amino acids.

The chain is built from TRBV10-3 and TRBJ1-5; D is undetermined. The germline V gene encodes CDR1 ENHRY and CDR2 SYGVKD. This CDR3 has 16 residues. V lost 1 base to trimming and J lost 6 bases, with 16 bases between them. CDR3 sequence: CAISEWAGGSGQPQHF. In DNA form, the CDR3 reads TGTGCCATCAGTGAGTGGGCGGGAGGTTCGGGTCAGCCCCAGCATTTT.

The chain combines TRBV28 with TRBJ1-4; 8 bases match TRBD1. Germline V CDR1 and CDR2: MDHEN, SYDVKM. V lost 2 bases and J lost 4; bases outside the gene matches: 18. The CDR3 totals 20 residues. The CDR3 protein is CASSLGRRTGSRRHNEKLFF. The CDR3 DNA reads TGTGCCAGCAGTTTAGGTAGAAGGACAGGGAGTCGCCGTCATAATGAAAAACTGTTTTTT.

This chain links TRBV5-6 with TRBJ2-1, with 8 bases matching TRBD1. CDR1 and CDR2 from the germline V gene are SGHDT and YYEEEE. J was trimmed by 4 bases and V by 5 bases; bases with no gene match: 11. There are 16 residues in the CDR3. CDR3 nucleotides: TGTGCCAGCAGGACGCTCCCAGGGGGCGGGTACAATGAGCAGTTCTTC. Translation gives CASRTLPGGGYNEQFF.

This clone has more than one count but fewer than ten. The gene calls are TRBV14 and TRBJ2-5; TRBD2 is a possible D gene (6 bases). CDR1 is SGHDN, CDR2 FVKESK, per germline. Between the trimmed V and J ends, which lost 4 bases and 5 bases, there was a span of 11 bases. The CDR3 is made up of 13 amino acids. Here the CDR3 DNA reads TGTGCCAGCAGCCGAGGACTAAAGGAGACCCAGTACTTC. Encoded protein: CASSRGLKETQYF.